What follows describes a single T cell receptor (beta chain). This record belongs to a study of T-cell reconstitution after alpha-beta-depleted transplantation in children. Unique molecular identifiers were incorporated during preparation of the TCRbeta library. TCRdb passed the PCR reads through MiXCR, listing each CDR3 protein once. The sample holds around 410,000 distinct CDR3 sequences, approximately 11% seen once. The CDR3 has 15 amino acids. CDR1 and CDR2 (germline): SGHVS, FNYEAQ. The V and J ends lost 0 bases and 6 bases respectively, with 12 bases between them. The chain uses TRBV7-6 and TRBJ2-1, with D tentatively TRBD1 (5 bases). This receptor was obtained from a human donor who donated a stem cell graft to a child with acute myeloid leukemia. The sample here was PBMCs from the stem cell graft donor, taken from the stem cell graft. The CDR3 sequence is CASSLASGPGNEQFF. DNA of the CDR3: TGTGCCAGCAGCTTAGCGTCAGGGCCCGGCAATGAGCAGTTCTTC.